This T cell receptor (beta chain) was captured in a study of T cells in Graves' hyperthyroidism and ophthalmopathy. This CDR3 spans 17 amino acids. Per germline, CDR1 SNHLY and CDR2 FYNNEI. General study points: Ophthalmopathy was identified by the model a median 6.5 months ahead of onset.

Among the patients, aged 18 to 65, hyperthyroidism was newly diagnosed and had lasted under 2 months. Diagnosis relied on clinical symptoms, serum thyroxine and TRAb, thyroid ultrasound and orbital computed tomography. Amplified TCR beta CDR3 regions derived from RNA transcripts. TCR CDR3 underwent first-round RT-PCR with the HTBI primer set. TCRdb re-called the multiplex PCR reads with MiXCR, one entry per CDR3 protein. The sample lists about 420,000 distinct CDR3 sequences; around 15% were seen once. Comments on this clonotype: Its antigen is currently unknown. Given a much more abundant clone one base away, this may be a read error.

The rearrangement links TRBV2 to TRBJ2-7, with a tentative D call TRBD1 (6 bases). The sequence derives from a woman aged 18 to 35 with Graves' hyperthyroidism. Sequenced sample: blood. This CDR3 reads CAGSLVLGSGEWSEQYF. The CDR3 bases are TGTGCCGGCAGCTTAGTATTGGGGTCAGGGGAATGGAGCGAGCAGTACTTC.